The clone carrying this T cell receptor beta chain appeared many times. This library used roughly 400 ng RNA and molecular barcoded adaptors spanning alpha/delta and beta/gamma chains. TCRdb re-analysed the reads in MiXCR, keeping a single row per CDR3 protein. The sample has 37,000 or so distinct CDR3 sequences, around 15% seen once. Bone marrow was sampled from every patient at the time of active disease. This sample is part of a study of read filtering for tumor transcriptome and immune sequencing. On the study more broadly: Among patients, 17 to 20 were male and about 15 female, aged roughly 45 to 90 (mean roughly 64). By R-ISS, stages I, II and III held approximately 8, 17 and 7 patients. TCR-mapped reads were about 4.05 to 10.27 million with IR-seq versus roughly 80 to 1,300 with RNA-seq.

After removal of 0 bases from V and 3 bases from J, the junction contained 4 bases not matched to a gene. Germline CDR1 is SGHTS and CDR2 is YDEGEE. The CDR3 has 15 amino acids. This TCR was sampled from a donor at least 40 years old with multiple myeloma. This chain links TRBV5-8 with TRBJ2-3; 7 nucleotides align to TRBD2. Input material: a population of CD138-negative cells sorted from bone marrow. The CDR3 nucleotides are TGTGCCAGCAGCTTGGCGGCGGGAGTGACAGATACGCAGTATTTT. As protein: CASSLAAGVTDTQYF.